This paragraph covers one T cell receptor (beta chain) sequence. These data are taken from a study of blood T cell repertoires in COVID-19. V trimming: 4 bases; J trimming: 4 bases; junction bases outside the gene matches: 9. Germline CDR1 KGHSH, CDR2 LQKENI. The CDR3 length is 15 residues. Produced via immunoSEQ multiplex PCR; TCRdb's table is partial and in-frame only. This table holds roughly 140,000 clones, over 80% found once. Cohorts were determined from participant-reported clinical history. The chain employs TRBV18 and TRBJ2-5, with 7 bases matching TRBD1. This TCR was sampled from a man aged 55 to 70 who had recovered from COVID-19. The sample comprised PBMCs or T cells enriched from blood (not recorded which). Here the CDR3 reads CASSQNTGVAETQYF. As DNA, the CDR3 is TGTGCCAGCTCACAGAACACAGGGGTGGCAGAGACCCAGTACTTC.